A single sample gave rise to the 18 T cell receptor beta chains below, sequenced in a study of monozygotic twins with inflammatory bowel disease. TCRdb re-called the 5' RACE reads and catalogs CDR3 proteins one per entry, DNA excluded. The table lists roughly 330,000 distinct CDR3 sequences. The sequenced sample was blood. The receptors come from a human donor with ulcerative colitis or Crohn's disease, or a healthy co-twin of an affected twin (not recorded which).

This chain joins TRBV20-1 and TRBJ2-1; TCRdb selects TRBD2, and the lack of DNA leaves this call unchecked. The germline gives CDR1 DFQATT, CDR2 SNEGSKA (reference sequence). The length of the CDR3 is 17 residues. CDR3: CSAPGLAGTSSYNEQFF.

The chain is built from TRBV10-3 and TRBJ1-5; TCRdb returns TRBD1, unconfirmable since there is no DNA. CDR3 length: 13 residues. Germline V gene data show CDR1 as ENHRY and CDR2 as SYGVKD. CDR3 loop: CAINQGINQPQHF.

CDR3 sequence: CASSLGTSVSGANVLTF. This chain connects TRBV11-1 to TRBJ2-6; there is no DNA to check the TCRdb D call of TRBD2. This CDR3 is built from 17 residues. Germline CDR1 SGHAT, CDR2 FQDESV (reference sequence).

The rearrangement uses TRBV3-1 and TRBJ2-1; checking the TCRdb D call of TRBD1 is not possible without DNA. Germline-derived CDR1 and CDR2 are LGHDT and YNNKEL (reference sequence). This CDR3 has 12 residues. The CDR3 region is CASANRAIEQFF.

The chain carries TRBV20-1 and TRBJ2-7; TCRdb calls TRBD1, which cannot be checked without DNA. This CDR3 spans 15 amino acids. Germline CDR1 DFQATT, CDR2 SNEGSKA (reference sequence). The chain's CDR3 is CSARTGTANSYEQYF.

The gene calls are TRBV5-1 and TRBJ2-7; TCRdb designates TRBD2, a call that cannot be tested without DNA. Germline V lookup: CDR1 SGHRS, CDR2 YFSETQ. The CDR3 runs to 16 residues. The CDR3 sequence: CASSSGTSVLGGEQYF.

The chain is built from TRBV12-3 or TRBV12-4 and TRBJ2-2; TCRdb reports TRBD1, a call that lacks DNA to check it against. The length of the CDR3 is 15 residues. CDR3 sequence reads: CASHSGTGVTGELFF.

The chain combines TRBV6-2 or TRBV6-3 with TRBJ1-3; TCRdb names TRBD1, which stays unverified in the absence of DNA. This CDR3 has 15 residues. Germline CDR1 and CDR2: MNHEY and SVGEGT. Here the CDR3 reads CASDGTGTTGNTIYF.

The rearrangement links TRBV12-3 or TRBV12-4 to TRBJ2-7; without DNA, the TCRdb call of TRBD1 cannot be checked. The CDR3 is 14 amino acids. CDR3 sequence: CASSLQGNRYEQYF.

The CDR3: CASSKEGPGEKDYEQYF. This rearrangement joins TRBV21-1 to TRBJ2-7; TCRdb reports TRBD1, a call that lacks DNA to check it against. TRBV21-1 is a pseudogene. CDR3 length: 17 residues.

V is TRBV11-2 and J is TRBJ2-5. Germline V CDR1 and CDR2: SGHAT, FQNNGV. The CDR3 is 13 amino acids. CDR3 protein: CASSSDRQETQYF.

This rearrangement joins TRBV20-1 to TRBJ2-3. CDR3 length: 12 residues. The germline V gene encodes CDR1 DFQATT and CDR2 SNEGSKA (reference sequence). The CDR3 sequence is CSARPAENTQYF.

The chain joins TRBV12-3 or TRBV12-4 to TRBJ2-7; the D gene TCRdb calls, TRBD1, cannot be checked with no DNA. The CDR3 totals 14 residues. CDR3 in amino acids: CASSRAGQGSEQYF.

The chain joins TRBV12-3 or TRBV12-4 to TRBJ1-4. This CDR3 region has 15 residues. CDR3 residues: CASSFQVRGQEKLFF.

The chain couples TRBV7-3 to TRBJ2-7; as DNA is missing, the TRBD1 call by TCRdb cannot be tested. Germline values: CDR1 SGHTA, CDR2 FQGTGA. The CDR3 is 13 amino acids. CDR3 protein: CASSPGTGREQYF.

The chain uses TRBV6-6 and TRBJ2-7. The CDR3 covers 14 residues. Germline assignment: CDR1 MNHNY and CDR2 SVGAGI (reference sequence). The CDR3 loop is CASSYSTGLWEQYF.

The gene calls are TRBV5-1 and TRBJ2-1. Germline CDR1 and CDR2: SGHRS and YFSETQ. The CDR3 is made up of 11 amino acids. The CDR3 loop is CASSQDSEQFF.

The chain combines TRBV20-1 with TRBJ1-2. This CDR3 is built from 13 residues. The germline gives CDR1 DFQATT, CDR2 SNEGSKA (reference sequence). CDR3 protein: CSASAGGFLGYTF.